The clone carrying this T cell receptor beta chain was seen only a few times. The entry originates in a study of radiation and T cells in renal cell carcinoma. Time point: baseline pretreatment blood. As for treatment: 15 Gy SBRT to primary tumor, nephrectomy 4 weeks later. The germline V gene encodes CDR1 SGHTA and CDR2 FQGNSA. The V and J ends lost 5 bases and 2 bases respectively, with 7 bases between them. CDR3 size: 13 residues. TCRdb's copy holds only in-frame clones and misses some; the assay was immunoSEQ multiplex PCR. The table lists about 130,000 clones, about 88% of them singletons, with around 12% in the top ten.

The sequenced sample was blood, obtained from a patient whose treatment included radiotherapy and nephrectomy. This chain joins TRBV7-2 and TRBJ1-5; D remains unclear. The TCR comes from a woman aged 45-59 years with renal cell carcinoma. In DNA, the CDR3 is TGTGCCAGCAGCCCGACGGGCAATCAGCCCCAGCATTTT. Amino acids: CASSPTGNQPQHF.